One sample yielded the 23 T cell receptor beta chains listed below, sequenced in a study of T cell repertoires in cytomegalovirus infection. TCRdb reanalysed the reads using MiXCR and keeps one entry per CDR3 protein. Here the sample spans about 700,000 distinct CDR3 sequences, roughly 36% being singletons. Their antigens are not known. This specimen consisted of cultured PBMCs, obtained from culture after CMV antigen stimulation. These receptors were collected from a human donor in good health (CMV status not recorded). Some clones in this sample may be carry-over from other donors' samples.

The chain has TRBV4-1 and TRBJ2-1, with 7 positions matching TRBD2. The CDR3 length is 18 residues. After removal of 3 bases from V and 2 bases from J, the junction contained 13 bases not matched to a gene. CDR1 is MGHRA, CDR2 YSYEKL, per germline. Here the CDR3 DNA reads TGCGCCAGCAGCCACCGGCGCCTTACTAGCGTAACCTACAATGAGCAGTTCTTC. Protein sequence: CASSHRRLTSVTYNEQFF.

This chain connects TRBV19 to TRBJ1-3; a possible D gene is TRBD1 (5 bases). CDR3 length: 16 residues. The germline gives CDR1 LNHDA, CDR2 SQIVND (reference sequence). With 6 bases removed from V and 1 base from J, the gap between germline ends came to 16 bases. The CDR3 nucleotides are TGTGCCAGTAGGCATGCCGGATCAGGGTCTGGAAACACCATATATTTT. As protein: CASRHAGSGSGNTIYF.

This clonotype has at least ten counts. V usage is TRBV7-2 and J usage is TRBJ1-2; D perhaps matches TRBD1 (6 bases). CDR1 and CDR2 (germline): SGHTA, FQGNSA. The CDR3 is 15 amino acids. Trimming left V 0 bases short and J 1 base short, with 9 bases between. Written as DNA, the CDR3 is TGTGCCAGCAGCTTAGCACAGGGAGGTAACTATGGCTACACCTTC. It specifies CASSLAQGGNYGYTF.

The rearrangement links TRBV28 to TRBJ2-3; TRBD1 or TRBD2 may be the D gene (5 bases each). CDR3 size: 15 residues. The ends were cut back, 8 bases at V and 4 bases at J, with 19 bases in the middle. Germline CDR1 MDHEN, CDR2 SYDVKM. CDR3 amino acids: CASRNRRRGADTQYF. Written as DNA, the CDR3 is TGTGCCAGCCGAAACCGACGGAGAGGGGCAGATACGCAGTATTTT.

This clonotype was seen more than once but under ten times. The CDR3 DNA reads as TGTGCCAGCAGTTTTATAGCGGGAGAGGGCATTCAGTACTTC. The encoded protein is CASSFIAGEGIQYF. This sequence joins TRBV6-2 or TRBV6-3 and TRBJ2-4, with 9 nucleotides matching TRBD2. The CDR3 is made up of 14 amino acids. Germline CDR1 MNHEY, CDR2 SVGEGT. Trimming cost V 4 bases and J 9 bases; bases outside gene matches: 7.

The CDR3: CASSVGGGTSQETQYF. CDR3 DNA: TGTGCCAGCAGCGTAGGGGGGGGAACATCTCAAGAGACCCAGTACTTC. The chain is built from TRBV9 and TRBJ2-5, with TRBD2 matching 7 bases. The CDR3 loop spans 16 amino acids. CDR1 is SGDLS and CDR2 is YYNGEE in the germline V gene. With V trimmed by 0 bases and J by 2 bases, 7 bases remained unmatched.

This clonotype was counted many times. The chain recombines TRBV11-2 with TRBJ2-7, with 7 bases identical to TRBD2. Germline V lookup: CDR1 SGHAT, CDR2 FQNNGV. J was trimmed by 2 bases and V by 1 base; bases with no gene match: 5. The CDR3 has 15 residues. The CDR3 coding sequence is TGTGCCAGCAGCTTAGTCGCGGGAGAGGCCTACGAGCAGTACTTC. This translates into CASSLVAGEAYEQYF.

The J gene is TRBJ1-1, the V gene TRBV2, with D perhaps TRBD1 (6 bases). CDR3 length: 12 residues. V was clipped by 2 bases and J by 7 bases, with 8 bases between them. CDR1 SNHLY and CDR2 FYNNEI come from the germline V gene. The CDR3 bases are TGTGCCAGCAGTGAAAGAGGGGGTGAAGCTTTCTTT. Encoded protein: CASSERGGEAFF.

The genes are TRBV7-2 and TRBJ1-1; D gene uncertain. The CDR3 consists of 14 residues. Trimming stripped 7 bases from V and 1 base from J, with 13 bases between. Germline CDR1 reads SGHTA; CDR2 reads FQGNSA. The CDR3 is CASTDWRANTEAFF. CDR3 sequence (DNA): TGTGCCAGCACCGATTGGCGGGCGAACACTGAAGCTTTCTTT.

The chain carries TRBV12-3 or TRBV12-4 and TRBJ2-1, with D tentatively TRBD1 (5 bases). The CDR3 extends over 15 amino acids. V lost 3 bases to trimming and J lost 4 bases, with 13 bases between them. The CDR3 DNA sequence: TGTGCCAGCAGTTTCCCAGGGTCCTCTTACAATGAGCAGTTCTTC. Residues: CASSFPGSSYNEQFF.

The CDR3 reads CASSQGLGGGKNIQYF. The CDR3 DNA reads TGTGCCAGCAGCCAGGGGTTGGGCGGTGGCAAAAACATTCAGTACTTC. The chain couples TRBV9 to TRBJ2-4; TRBD1 is a possible D gene (6 bases). CDR3 length: 16 amino acids. Trimming shortened V by 4 bases and J by 3 bases, and 17 bases separated the two germline ends. Germline CDR1 reads SGDLS; CDR2 reads YYNGEE.

Of note for this clonotype: A read error may account for a junction end that differs from germline. The CDR3 DNA reads TGTGCCAGCAGCCCGGGACTAGCGGGGAACCGGTACTTC. Encoded protein: CASSPGLAGNRYF. V and J are TRBV9 and TRBJ2-1, with TRBD2 matching 13 bases. The CDR3 has 13 residues. In germline, CDR1 is SGDLS, CDR2 YYNGEE.

This chain joins TRBV5-4 and TRBJ2-3, with 8 bases fitting TRBD2. Per the germline V gene, CDR1 is SGHNT and CDR2 is YYREEE (reference sequence). The CDR3 totals 15 residues. The trim removed 3 bases at V and 4 bases at J, leaving 7 bases unmatched. The CDR3 region has the DNA TGTGCCAGCAGCTCGCCGGGACTAGTAGCAGATACGCAGTATTTT. This gives the protein CASSSPGLVADTQYF.

The chain employs TRBV5-3 and TRBJ2-7, with D maybe TRBD1 (5 bases). TRBV5-3 is annotated as an ORF whose role is uncertain. The V end lost 8 bases, the J end lost 5 bases, and 23 bases lay between the germline ends. The CDR3 length is 15 residues. The DNA for the CDR3 is TGTGCCAGCAGTTCAACCCACAGGTTTCGGGACGAGCAGTACTTC. Translating it yields CASSSTHRFRDEQYF.

The V call is TRBV7-8, the J call TRBJ2-1; 7 positions match TRBD1. CDR1 and CDR2 from the germline V gene are SGHVS and FQNEAQ. The CDR3 runs 16 residues. The trim removed 2 bases at V and 2 bases at J, leaving 6 bases unmatched. DNA for the CDR3: TGTGCCAGCAGCTTAATCGACAGGGAAGCCTACAATGAGCAGTTCTTC. It yields the protein CASSLIDREAYNEQFF.

The chain combines TRBV20-1 with TRBJ2-1; the match to TRBD2 covers 8 bases. V lost 0 bases, J lost 4 bases, and 11 bases stayed unmatched. Per the germline V gene, CDR1 is DFQATT and CDR2 is SNEGSKA (reference sequence). The CDR3 has 17 residues. The CDR3 here is CSARDYRPGGSYNEQFF. CDR3 nucleotide sequence: TGCAGTGCTAGAGATTATCGACCGGGAGGGTCTTACAATGAGCAGTTCTTC.

The chain has TRBV20-1 and TRBJ2-7; D perhaps matches TRBD2 (6 bases). The CDR3 covers 13 residues. Trimming shortened V by 3 bases and J by 4 bases, and 13 bases separated the two germline ends. CDR1 and CDR2 from the germline V gene are DFQATT and SNEGSKA (reference sequence). CDR3 amino acids: CSARSGDLYEQYF. The CDR3 bases are TGCAGTGCTAGGTCGGGGGACCTATACGAGCAGTACTTC.

This chain uses TRBV27 with TRBJ1-1; 7 bases agree with TRBD1. The V gene's germline CDR1 is MNHEY and CDR2 SMNVEV (reference sequence). With V trimmed by 7 bases and J by 11 bases, 19 bases remained unmatched. The CDR3 extends over 15 amino acids. The CDR3 region has the DNA TGTGCCAGCATCCCCTCTCCGACAGGGCGTGATTCTGCTTTCTTT. It codes for CASIPSPTGRDSAFF.

The V and J genes are TRBV4-3 and TRBJ1-1, with 12 bases lining up with TRBD1. The germline V gene encodes CDR1 LGHNA and CDR2 YSLEER. The J segment lost 3 bases and the V segment lost 3 bases, leaving 5 bases of the junction unmatched. This CDR3 region has 16 residues. The CDR3 region is CASSQGQGAIYTEAFF. Written as DNA, the CDR3 is TGCGCCAGCAGCCAGGGACAGGGGGCCATTTACACTGAAGCTTTCTTT.

This chain links TRBV7-9 with TRBJ2-7; maybe TRBD1 (5 bases). Germline V CDR1 and CDR2: SEHNR, FQNEAQ (reference sequence). Deletions cut 6 bases from V and 2 bases from J, with 17 bases between. The CDR3 consists of 15 residues. The CDR3: CASSWSYRRAYEQYF. CDR3 coding DNA: TGTGCCAGCAGTTGGAGTTACAGGCGAGCCTACGAGCAGTACTTC.

J is TRBJ1-6 and V is TRBV6-5; D is ambiguous. With 6 bases removed from V and 8 bases from J, the gap between germline ends came to 20 bases. Germline values: CDR1 MNHEY, CDR2 SVGAGI. CDR3 length equals 16 residues. CDR3 in amino acids: CASSPSPGSRDSPLHF. CDR3 coding DNA: TGTGCCAGCAGCCCATCTCCGGGGAGTAGGGATTCACCCCTCCACTTT.

The chain has TRBV20-1 and TRBJ2-5; 8 bases are shared with TRBD2. This CDR3 has 14 amino acids. The germline V gene encodes CDR1 DFQATT and CDR2 SNEGSKA (reference sequence). Germline trimming cut 3 bases from V and 4 bases from J; bases unmatched to any gene: 7. The DNA for the CDR3 is TGCAGTGCTAGCGGGAGGGCCTCCGGAGAGACCCAGTACTTC. Its protein is CSASGRASGETQYF.

The chain carries TRBV6-2 or TRBV6-3 and TRBJ2-7; D possibly uses TRBD1 or TRBD2 (6 bases each). The CDR3 consists of 17 residues. V lost 2 bases to trimming and J lost 0 bases, with 17 bases between them. Germline V gene sequence: CDR1 MNHEY, CDR2 SVGEGT. The DNA of the CDR3 is TGTGCCAGCAGTTACCCGCTGGGGGCTAGCGTCTCCTACGAGCAGTACTTC. Amino acids: CASSYPLGASVSYEQYF.